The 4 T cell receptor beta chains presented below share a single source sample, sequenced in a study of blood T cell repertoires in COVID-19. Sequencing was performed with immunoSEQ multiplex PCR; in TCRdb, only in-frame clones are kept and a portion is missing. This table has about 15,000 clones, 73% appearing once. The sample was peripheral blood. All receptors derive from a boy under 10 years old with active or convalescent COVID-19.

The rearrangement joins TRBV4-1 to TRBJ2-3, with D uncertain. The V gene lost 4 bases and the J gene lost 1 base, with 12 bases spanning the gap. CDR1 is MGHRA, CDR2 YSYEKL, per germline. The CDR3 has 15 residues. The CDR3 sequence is CASSPGPPGTDTQYF. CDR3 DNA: TGCGCCAGCAGCCCTGGTCCTCCGGGCACAGATACGCAGTATTTT.

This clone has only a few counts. The CDR3 spells CASSLEGTVGTEAFF. Written as DNA, the CDR3 is TGTGCCAGCAGCTTAGAAGGGACAGTCGGCACTGAAGCTTTCTTT. This chain uses TRBV11-2 with TRBJ1-1; TRBD1 matches at 7 bases. V dropped 0 bases and J dropped 4; count of bases not matched to a gene: 5. There are 15 residues in the CDR3. The germline gives CDR1 SGHAT, CDR2 FQNNGV.

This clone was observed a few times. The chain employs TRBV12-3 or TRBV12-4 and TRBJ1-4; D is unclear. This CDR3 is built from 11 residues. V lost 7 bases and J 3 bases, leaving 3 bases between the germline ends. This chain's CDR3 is CASTSNEKLFF. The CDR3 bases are TGTGCCAGCACCTCTAATGAAAAACTGTTTTTT.

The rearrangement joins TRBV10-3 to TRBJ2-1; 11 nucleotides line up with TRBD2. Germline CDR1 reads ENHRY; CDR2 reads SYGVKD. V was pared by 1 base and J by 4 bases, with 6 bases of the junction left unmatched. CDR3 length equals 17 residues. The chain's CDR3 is CAISELPTSGVYNEQFF. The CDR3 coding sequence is TGTGCCATCAGTGAGTTGCCGACTAGCGGGGTGTACAATGAGCAGTTCTTC.